This record looks at one T cell receptor (beta chain) sequence and its context. Germline V gene data show CDR1 as SGHDT and CDR2 as YYEEEE. The CDR3 length is 14 residues. The V end was cut by 5 bases, the J end by 3 bases, with 11 bases between. This entry comes from a study of cytomegalovirus exposure and HLA in healthy donors. 60 Vbeta and 13 Jbeta primers were used in PCR. Clones were read by immunoSEQ multiplex PCR, and TCRdb kept only the in-frame ones, dropping some. The sample has about 140,000 clones; 60% to 80% are singletons. The sample taken for sequencing was PBMCs. The source of this sequence is a woman aged 25 to 39 in good health and CMV-seronegative. The V call is TRBV5-6, the J call TRBJ2-2; maybe TRBD2 (6 bases). The CDR3 spells CASSFGGDTGELFF. CDR3 sequence (DNA): TGTGCCAGCAGTTTCGGAGGGGACACCGGGGAGCTGTTTTTT.